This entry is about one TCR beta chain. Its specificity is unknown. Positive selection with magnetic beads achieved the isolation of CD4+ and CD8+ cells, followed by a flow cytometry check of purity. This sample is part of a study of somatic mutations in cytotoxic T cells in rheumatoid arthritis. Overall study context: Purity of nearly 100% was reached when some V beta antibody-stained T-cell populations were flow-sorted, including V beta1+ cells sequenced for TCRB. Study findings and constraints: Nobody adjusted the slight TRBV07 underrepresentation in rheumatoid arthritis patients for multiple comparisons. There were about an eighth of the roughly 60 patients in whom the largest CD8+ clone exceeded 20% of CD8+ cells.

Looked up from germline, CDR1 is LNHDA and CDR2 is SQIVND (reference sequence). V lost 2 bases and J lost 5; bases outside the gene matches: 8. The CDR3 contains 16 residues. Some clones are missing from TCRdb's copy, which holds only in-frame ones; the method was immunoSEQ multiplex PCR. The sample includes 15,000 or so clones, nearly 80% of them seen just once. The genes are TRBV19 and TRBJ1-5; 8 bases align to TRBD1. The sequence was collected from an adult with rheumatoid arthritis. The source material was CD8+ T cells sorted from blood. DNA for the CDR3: TGTGCCAGTAGTATACAGGGGGCTTATGATGATCAGCCCCAGCATTTT. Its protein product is CASSIQGAYDDQPQHF.